Below are 8 T cell receptor beta chains sequenced from a single sample in a study of shared clonotypes between healthy human individuals. Clones were sequenced by immunoSEQ multiplex PCR, and TCRdb holds only the in-frame ones, with some missing. The data contain hundreds of thousands of clones, 96% of them singletons. What was sequenced was naive CD4+ T cells sorted from blood. Subset in this sample: CD45RA+ positively selected. The receptors here all came from a woman aged 25 to 45 in good health.

The chain is built from TRBV7-9 and TRBJ2-2; 7 positions match TRBD2. CDR3 length: 15 residues. V was clipped by 3 bases and J by 3 bases; unmatched bases: 4. The V gene's germline CDR1 is SEHNR and CDR2 FQNEAQ (reference sequence). The CDR3 nucleotides read TGTGCCAGCAGCTTTCGGGGGAGGGACACCGGGGAGCTGTTTTTT. It yields the protein CASSFRGRDTGELFF.

J is TRBJ1-1 and V is TRBV25-1, with 7 bases identical to TRBD1. J lost 7 bases, V lost 1 base, and 6 bases had no gene match. Germline lookup yields CDR1 MGHDK and CDR2 SYGVNS. This CDR3 is 14 amino acids long. The CDR3 nucleotides are TGTGCCAGCAGTGAATGGGGGACAGTGGTTGAAGCTTTCTTT. Protein: CASSEWGTVVEAFF. Complete variable domain (other parts from reference TRBV25-1 and TRBJ1-1): EADIYQTPRYLVIGTGKKITLECSQTMGHDKMYWYQQDPGMELHLIHYSYGVNSTEKGDLSSESTVSRIRTEHFPLTLESARPSHTSQYLCASSEWGTVVEAFFGQGTRLTVV.

V and J are TRBV7-9 and TRBJ1-2; weak D call: TRBD1 (5 bases). CDR1 SEHNR and CDR2 FQNEAQ come from the germline V gene (reference sequence). The CDR3 spans 16 residues. V was trimmed by 5 bases and J by 5 bases, leaving 21 bases between them. The CDR3 sequence is CASSPFGPGTAYGYTF. The CDR3 region has the DNA TGTGCCAGCAGCCCCTTTGGCCCAGGGACTGCATATGGCTACACCTTC.

V is TRBV28 and J is TRBJ2-7, with 7 bases aligning to TRBD1. V shed 4 bases, J shed 4 bases, and the junction held 13 bases outside the gene matches. Germline loops: CDR1 MDHEN, CDR2 SYDVKM. CDR3 size: 16 residues. In DNA, the CDR3 is TGTGCCAGCAGTTCAAACAGGGGTAACCCGGGGTACGAGCAGTACTTC. Translation: CASSSNRGNPGYEQYF.

The rearrangement uses TRBV6-5 and TRBJ2-7, with D maybe TRBD1 (6 bases). Trimming removed 0 bases at V and 7 bases at J, with 7 bases between. This CDR3 has 12 residues. Looked up from germline, CDR1 is MNHEY and CDR2 is SVGAGI. This chain's CDR3 is CASSYSGTEQYF. CDR3 DNA sequence: TGTGCCAGCAGTTACTCCGGGACAGAGCAGTACTTC.

The chain has TRBV18 and TRBJ2-7; no clear D gene. The CDR3 length is 15 residues. V lost 3 bases to trimming and J lost 0 bases, with 12 bases between them. Germline CDR1 is KGHSH and CDR2 is LQKENI. The CDR3 DNA reads as TGTGCCAGCTCACCTTTGACTCAGAGCTCCTACGAGCAGTACTTC. Translated: CASSPLTQSSYEQYF.

The genes are TRBV5-1 and TRBJ2-5, with D perhaps matching TRBD2 (5 bases). The CDR3 is 14 amino acids. Germline lookup yields CDR1 SGHRS and CDR2 YFSETQ. V lost 2 bases to trimming and J lost 5 bases, with 13 bases between them. CDR3 nucleotides: TGCGCCAGCAGCTTTGGCGGGCGCGGGGAGACCCAGTACTTC. Protein: CASSFGGRGETQYF.

V usage is TRBV5-1 and J usage is TRBJ2-7, with D possibly matching TRBD1 (5 bases). The germline CDR1 and CDR2 sequences are SGHRS and YFSETQ. V lost 5 bases and J lost 4, with 16 bases in between. This CDR3 contains 14 residues. The CDR3 bases are TGCGCCAGCAGTTACGACAGAATTAGTTACGAGCAGTACTTC. This translates into CASSYDRISYEQYF. Supplemented by reference TRBV5-1 and TRBJ2-7, the full variable domain reads KAGVTQTPRYLIKTRGQQVTLSCSPISGHRSVSWYQQTPGQGLQFLFEYFSETQRNKGNFPGRFSGRQFSNSRSEMNVSTLELGDSALYLCASSYDRISYEQYFGPGTRLTVT.